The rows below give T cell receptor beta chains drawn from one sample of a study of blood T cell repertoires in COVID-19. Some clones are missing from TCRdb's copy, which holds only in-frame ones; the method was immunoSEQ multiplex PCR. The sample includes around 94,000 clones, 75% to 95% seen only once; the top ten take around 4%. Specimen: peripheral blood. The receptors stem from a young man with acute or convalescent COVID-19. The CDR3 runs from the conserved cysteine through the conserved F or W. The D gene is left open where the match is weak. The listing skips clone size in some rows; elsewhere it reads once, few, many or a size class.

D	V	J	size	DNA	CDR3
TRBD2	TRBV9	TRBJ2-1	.	TGTGCCAGCAGCGTAGATAGCGGGGACTACAATGAGCAGTTCTTC	CASSVDSGDYNEQFF
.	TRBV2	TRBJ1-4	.	TGTGCCAGCACCTTTAGTACCTCAACTAATGAAAAACTGTTTTTT	CASTFSTSTNEKLFF
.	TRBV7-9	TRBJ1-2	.	TGTGCCAGCAGCCCCCCCTGGAAGGGAGTAACCCATGGCTACACCTTC	CASSPPWKGVTHGYTF
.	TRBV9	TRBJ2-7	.	TGTGCCAGCAGCGTAGGGGCAGCCTACGAGCAGTACTTC	CASSVGAAYEQYF
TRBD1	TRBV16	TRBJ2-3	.	TGTGCCAGCAGCCAGATGCAGGGACAGCCTAGCACAGATACGCAGTATTTT	CASSQMQGQPSTDTQYF
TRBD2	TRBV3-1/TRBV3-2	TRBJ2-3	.	TGTGCCAGCAGCCTCGGACTAGCGGTCACTGGGGGCACAGATACGCAGTATTTT	CASSLGLAVTGGTDTQYF
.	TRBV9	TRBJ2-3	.	TGTGCCAGCAGCGTAGCGGGGGGGACAGAAGGAGATACGCAGTATTTT	CASSVAGGTEGDTQYF
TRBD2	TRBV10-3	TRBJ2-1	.	TGTGCCATCAGACAATTACCCCCAACTAGCGGGGCCTCCTACAATGAGCAGTTCTTC	CAIRQLPPTSGASYNEQFF
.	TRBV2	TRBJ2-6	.	TGTGCCGGCACCCGGGGGTCAGGGGCCAACGTCCTGACTTTC	CAGTRGSGANVLTF
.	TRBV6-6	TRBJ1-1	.	TGTGCCAGCAGTCGGGCCGACACTGAAGCTTTCTTT	CASSRADTEAFF
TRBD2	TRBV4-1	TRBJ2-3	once	TGCGCCAGCAGCCAAGAACCGGGACTAGTGAAAGATACGCAGTATTTT	CASSQEPGLVKDTQYF
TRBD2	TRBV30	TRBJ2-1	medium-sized	TGTGCCTGGGCTAGCGGGAACTACAATGAGCAGTTCTTC	CAWASGNYNEQFF
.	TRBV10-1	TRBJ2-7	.	TGCGCCAGCAGTGATGGCGGCTCGCGGGACGAGCAGTACTTC	CASSDGGSRDEQYF
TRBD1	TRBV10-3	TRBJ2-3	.	TGTGCCATCCCTGACAGGGACGGGCATTTGTTTCGCACAGATACGCAGTATTTT	CAIPDRDGHLFRTDTQYF
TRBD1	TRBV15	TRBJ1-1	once	TGTGCCACCAGCAGAGGATCCCAGGGACAGAGTACTGAAGCTTTCTTT	CATSRGSQGQSTEAFF
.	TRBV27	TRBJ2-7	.	TGTGCCAGCAGTTCGGGGGACGAGCAGTACTTC	CASSSGDEQYF
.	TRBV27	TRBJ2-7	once	TGTGCCAGCAGACAGCTCGCCTCCGAAGATATTTACGAGCAGTACTTC	CASRQLASEDIYEQYF
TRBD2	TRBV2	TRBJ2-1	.	TGTGCCAGCAGTGAAAATCCTAGCGGGAGTCACAATGGGCAGTTCTTC	CASSENPSGSHNGQFF
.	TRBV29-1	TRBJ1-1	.	TGCAGCGTAGGACAGCCACTGAACACTGAAGCTTTCTTT	CSVGQPLNTEAFF
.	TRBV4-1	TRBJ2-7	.	TGCGCCAGCAGCTACGAACCAGACAGTTCCTACGAGCAGTACTTC	CASSYEPDSSYEQYF
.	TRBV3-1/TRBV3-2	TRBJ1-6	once	TGTGCCAGCAGCCAAGATCCGGGGAGCTCCTATAATTCACCCCTCCACTTT	CASSQDPGSSYNSPLHF
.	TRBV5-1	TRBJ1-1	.	TGCGCCAGCAGCTTGGTGGGGGGTAACACTGAAGCTTTCTTT	CASSLVGGNTEAFF
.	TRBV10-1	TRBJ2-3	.	TGCGCCAGCAGCACGGGCACAGATACGCAGTATTTT	CASSTGTDTQYF
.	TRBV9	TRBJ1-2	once	TGTGCCAGCAGCGTAGCTCCCGGGTCGGAGGGCTACACCTTC	CASSVAPGSEGYTF
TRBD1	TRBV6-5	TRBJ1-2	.	TGTGCCAGCAGTTACTCGGGACAGGGGATCTACGGCTACACCTTC	CASSYSGQGIYGYTF
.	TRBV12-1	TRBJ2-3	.	TGTGCCAGCAGCTTTGAAATATGGGGGTATGGCGGGGGGCCCTCAGATACGCAGTATTTT	CASSFEIWGYGGGPSDTQYF
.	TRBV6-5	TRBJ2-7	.	TGTGCCAGCAGTTCCGACACCGACTCCTACGAGCAGTACTTC	CASSSDTDSYEQYF
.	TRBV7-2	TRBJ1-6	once	TGTGCCAGCAGCTCACGGAGCGGGAGAACCTATAATTCACCCCTCCACTTT	CASSSRSGRTYNSPLHF
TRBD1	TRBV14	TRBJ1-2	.	TGTGCCAGCAGCCTCCGGGACAGAAATGGCTACACCTTC	CASSLRDRNGYTF
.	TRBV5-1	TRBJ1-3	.	TGCGCCAGCAGCTTGGGGGACACTATTTACTCTGGAAACACCATATATTTT	CASSLGDTIYSGNTIYF
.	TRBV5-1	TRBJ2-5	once	TGCGCCAGCAGCTACTCAGAGACCCAGTACTTC	CASSYSETQYF
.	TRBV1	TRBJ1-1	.	TGCACCAGCAGCGGGACCCGGGACATCTTCACTGAAGCTTTCTTT	CTSSGTRDIFTEAFF
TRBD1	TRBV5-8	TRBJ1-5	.	TGTGCCAGCAGGCAAGGACAGGGCAATCAGCCCCAGCATTTT	CASRQGQGNQPQHF